The present TCR beta chain was sequenced within a study of T cells after posttransplantation cyclophosphamide. J was trimmed by 4 bases and V by 0 bases; bases with no gene match: 6. This CDR3 comprises 15 residues. Germline V gene data show CDR1 as SGHNT and CDR2 as YYREEE (reference sequence). TCRdb's table, derived via immunoSEQ multiplex PCR, lists solely in-frame clones and lacks some. The sample lists some 47,000 clones; roughly 86% were seen once. The rearrangement joins TRBV5-4 to TRBJ1-2; 7 bases map to TRBD1. The clonotype originates from a man aged 25 to 40 with a blood cancer, CMV-positive, and with a related stem cell donor. The sample consisted of PBMCs. In DNA form, the CDR3 reads TGTGCCAGCAGCTTGGAGGGCAGGGGGAGCTATGGCTACACCTTC. Residues: CASSLEGRGSYGYTF.